This TCR beta chain was identified in a study of cytomegalovirus exposure and HLA in healthy donors. Background on the study: The 120 validation repertoires matched the approximately 670 first-cohort repertoires in platform, a later analysis reported.

The protocol was immunoSEQ multiplex PCR, while the TCRdb copy is restricted to in-frame clones and leaves out a portion. Of about 160,000 clones detected, about 90% appear once; the ten largest clones hold about 6%. Overall study findings and caveats: Specificity for CMV antigens was confirmed in vitro for three of the CMV-associated chains.

About this clone: Its antigen is as yet unknown.

The receptor's source is a woman aged 25-40 years in good health and CMV-seronegative. Material: PBMCs.

CDR3 in DNA: TGTGCCAGCAGCCCAGGGGGCCGCGACACTGAAGCTTTCTTT. This sequence encodes CASSPGGRDTEAFF. The rearrangement links TRBV7-3 to TRBJ1-1; 8 nucleotides agree with TRBD1. CDR1 and CDR2 (germline): SGHTA, FQGTGA. The CDR3 has 14 residues. The trim removed 5 bases at V and 3 bases at J, leaving 5 bases unmatched.